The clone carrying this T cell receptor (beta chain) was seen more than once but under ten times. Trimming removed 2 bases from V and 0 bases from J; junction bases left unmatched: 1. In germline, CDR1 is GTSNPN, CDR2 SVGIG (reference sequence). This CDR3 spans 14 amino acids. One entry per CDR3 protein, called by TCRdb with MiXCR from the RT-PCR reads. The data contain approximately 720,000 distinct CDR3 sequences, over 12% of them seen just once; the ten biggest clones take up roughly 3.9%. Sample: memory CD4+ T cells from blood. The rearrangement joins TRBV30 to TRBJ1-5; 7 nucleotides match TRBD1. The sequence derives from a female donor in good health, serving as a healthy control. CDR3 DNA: TGTGCCTGGAGTCAGGGGGATAGCAATCAGCCCCAGCATTTT. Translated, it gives CAWSQGDSNQPQHF. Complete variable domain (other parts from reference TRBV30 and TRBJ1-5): SQTIHQWPATLVQPVGSPLSLECTVEGTSNPNLYWYRQAAGRGLQLLFYSVGIGQISSEVPQNLSASRPQDRQFILSSKKLLLSDSGFYLCAWSQGDSNQPQHFGDGTRLSIL.